This T cell receptor beta chain stems from a study of blood T cell repertoires in COVID-19. Study overall: T cells, B-cell-depleted T cells, or PBMCs supplied cDNA or gDNA.

This table comes from immunoSEQ multiplex PCR, and its TCRdb copy is limited to in-frame clones, with some not included. The profile covers around 69,000 clones, with around 85% appearing a single time and roughly 24% taken by the ten largest. The V and J ends lost 8 bases and 2 bases, in that order; junction bases with no gene match: 17. The V gene's germline CDR1 is WNHNN and CDR2 SYGVQD (reference sequence). The CDR3 spans 17 residues. The sample taken for sequencing was peripheral blood. The clonotype originates from a man aged 50 to 60 with acute or convalescent COVID-19. The chain joins TRBV10-1 to TRBJ1-2, with 7 bases identical to TRBD1. The CDR3 region is CASRDSYLGPVNYGYTF. CDR3 coding DNA: TGCGCCAGCCGGGACAGCTATCTCGGGCCTGTGAACTATGGCTACACCTTC.